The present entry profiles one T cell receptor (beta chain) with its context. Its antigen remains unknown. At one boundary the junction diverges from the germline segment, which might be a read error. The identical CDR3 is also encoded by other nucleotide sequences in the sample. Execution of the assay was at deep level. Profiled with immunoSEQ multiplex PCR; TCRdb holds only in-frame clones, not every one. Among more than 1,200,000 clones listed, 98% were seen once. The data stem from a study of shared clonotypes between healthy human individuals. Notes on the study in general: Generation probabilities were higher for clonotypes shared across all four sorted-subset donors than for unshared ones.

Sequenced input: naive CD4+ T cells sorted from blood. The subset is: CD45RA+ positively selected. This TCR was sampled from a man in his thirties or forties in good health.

Here the CDR3 reads CASSRGTGEAFF. The CDR3 DNA follows: TGCGCCAGCAGCCGGGGAACAGGCGAGGCTTTTTTT. The rearrangement uses TRBV4-3 and TRBJ1-1, with D possibly TRBD1 on 5 matching bases. Germline V lookup: CDR1 LGHNA, CDR2 YSLEER. The CDR3 runs to 12 residues.